These 19 T cell receptor beta chains originate from one sample sequenced in a study of cytomegalovirus exposure and HLA in healthy donors. The repertoire was sequenced with immunoSEQ multiplex PCR; TCRdb's copy has only in-frame clones and lacks some. The sample carries around 200,000 clones, roughly 80% recorded once. The source material was PBMCs. These TCRs come from a woman younger than 30 in good health and CMV-seropositive.

This chain's CDR3 is CASSLQGVYEQYF. The CDR3, as DNA: TGTGCCAGCAGTTTACAGGGGGTCTACGAGCAGTACTTC. V is TRBV27 and J is TRBJ2-7; 7 bases agree with TRBD1. Trimming removed 2 bases from V and 3 bases from J; junction bases left unmatched: 1. Germline V gene data show CDR1 as MNHEY and CDR2 as SMNVEV (reference sequence). This CDR3 has 13 residues.

Comments on this clone: The same CDR3 can be traced to other DNA sequences in this sample. The chain carries TRBV18 and TRBJ1-4; TRBD1 matches at 7 bases. V lost 3 bases to trimming and J lost 5 bases; unmatched junction nucleotides: 0. There are 13 residues in the CDR3. Germline CDR1 reads KGHSH; CDR2 reads LQKENI. CDR3 nucleotide sequence: TGTGCCAGCTCACCGGACAGGAATGAAAAACTGTTTTTT. Translation: CASSPDRNEKLFF.

The chain couples TRBV5-1 to TRBJ1-5, with D perhaps TRBD1 (5 bases). The CDR3 extends over 15 amino acids. The germline gives CDR1 SGHRS, CDR2 YFSETQ. Trimming removed 4 bases at V and 4 bases at J, with 15 bases between. In DNA form, the CDR3 reads TGCGCCAGCAGCATAGGGCAGGGAAGGAATCAGCCCCAGCATTTT. This encodes CASSIGQGRNQPQHF.

This sequence joins TRBV5-6 and TRBJ1-2, with a weak D call TRBD1 (5 bases). V was clipped by 2 bases and J by 0 bases, with 11 bases between them. Germline loops: CDR1 SGHDT, CDR2 YYEEEE. This CDR3 has 15 amino acids. Written as DNA, the CDR3 is TGTGCCAGCAGCTTCGCACAGGCTTCTAACTATGGCTACACCTTC. Protein product: CASSFAQASNYGYTF.

The CDR3 protein is CASSVQGFRNEKLFF. The CDR3 DNA reads TGTGCCAGCAGCGTACAGGGTTTTAGGAATGAAAAACTGTTTTTT. V is TRBV27 and J is TRBJ1-4; D is perhaps TRBD1 (6 bases). CDR3 length: 15 residues. Germline V gene data show CDR1 as MNHEY and CDR2 as SMNVEV (reference sequence). Trimming shortened V by 6 bases and J by 5 bases, and 16 bases separated the two germline ends.

This CDR3 is CASSWTSGGKDTQYF. Written as DNA, the CDR3 is TGTGCCAGCAGCTGGACTAGCGGGGGCAAAGATACGCAGTATTTT. This chain uses TRBV6-1 with TRBJ2-3, with TRBD2 matching 13 bases. Germline lookup yields CDR1 MNHNS and CDR2 SASEGT. With V trimmed by 6 bases and J by 5 bases, 5 bases remained unmatched. This CDR3 has 15 residues.

The chain is built from TRBV5-1 and TRBJ2-3; 9 bases align to TRBD2. In germline, CDR1 is SGHRS, CDR2 YFSETQ. V lost 7 bases to trimming and J lost 1 base; unmatched junction nucleotides: 1. CDR3 size: 13 residues. The CDR3 DNA follows: TGCGCCAGCGTAGCGGGAGGCACAGATACGCAGTATTTT. Translated: CASVAGGTDTQYF.

V is TRBV7-2 and J is TRBJ2-1; 7 bases agree with TRBD2. With V trimmed by 5 bases and J by 8 bases, 12 bases remained unmatched. CDR1 and CDR2 from the germline V gene are SGHTA and FQGNSA. This CDR3 spans 15 amino acids. The CDR3 loop is CASSGAGAKRDEQFF. CDR3 bases: TGTGCCAGCAGCGGGGCGGGAGCAAAAAGGGATGAGCAGTTCTTC. The entire variable domain, with the rest obtained from reference TRBV7-2 and TRBJ2-1, is as follows: GAGVSQSPSNKVTEKGKDVELRCDPISGHTALYWYRQSLGQGLEFLIYFQGNSAPDKSGLPSDRFSAERTGGSVSTLTIQRTQQEDSAVYLCASSGAGAKRDEQFFGPGTRLTVL.

The V and J genes are TRBV6-5 and TRBJ1-2; TRBD1 might be the D (5 bases). There are 12 residues in the CDR3. Germline V CDR1 and CDR2: MNHEY, SVGAGI. Trimming stripped 2 bases from V and 8 bases from J, with 9 bases between. DNA of the CDR3: TGTGCCAGCAGTTACCAGGGTTGGGGCTACACCTTC. This encodes CASSYQGWGYTF.

This clone is a singleton in its sample. The J gene is TRBJ1-2, the V gene TRBV5-6; TRBD1 matches 7 bases. The CDR3 has 14 amino acids. The ends lost 6 bases at V and 4 bases at J; junction bases unmatched: 9. Germline V gene data show CDR1 as SGHDT and CDR2 as YYEEEE. This chain's CDR3 is CASKLPTGTYGYTF. The DNA for the CDR3 is TGTGCCAGCAAGTTACCGACAGGGACCTATGGCTACACCTTC.

The table lists this clone with many counts. The chain couples TRBV5-6 to TRBJ2-7; 11 bases are shared with TRBD1. This CDR3 comprises 15 residues. Losses at the gene ends were 3 bases for V and 2 bases for J; bases not matched to a gene: 4. Per the germline V gene, CDR1 is SGHDT and CDR2 is YYEEEE. The CDR3 spells CASSSWDRGAYEQYF. The CDR3 DNA sequence: TGTGCCAGCAGCTCGTGGGACAGGGGGGCCTACGAGCAGTACTTC.

The V gene is TRBV5-5, the J gene TRBJ2-3, with 7 bases identical to TRBD2. CDR3 size: 19 residues. Unmatched junction bases numbered 15, after V lost 2 bases and J lost 0 bases. The V gene's germline CDR1 is SGHKS and CDR2 YYEKEE (reference sequence). CDR3 DNA sequence: TGTGCCAGCAGCTTCCGGGAAGCGGGGCGACCCCTTAGCACAGATACGCAGTATTTT. It is translated as CASSFREAGRPLSTDTQYF.

The rearrangement joins TRBV7-6 to TRBJ2-1; D unresolved. V was trimmed by 8 bases and J by 5 bases, leaving 7 bases between them. This CDR3 spans 11 amino acids. Per germline, CDR1 SGHVS and CDR2 FNYEAQ. CDR3 sequence (DNA): TGTGCCAGCGGTAGCCACAATGAGCAGTTCTTC. This sequence encodes CASGSHNEQFF.

This clone occurred a few times. The V call is TRBV11-1, the J call TRBJ1-2; maybe TRBD1 (5 bases). The CDR3 extends over 17 amino acids. Germline V gives CDR1 SGHAT, CDR2 FQDESV (reference sequence). Trimming left V 3 bases short and J 7 bases short, with 24 bases between. CDR3 DNA: TGTGCCAGCAGCTTCGAGTTTGCCAGGGATGGAATTTTTGGCTACACCTTC. It codes for CASSFEFARDGIFGYTF.

The chain carries TRBV7-2 and TRBJ2-3; 7 bases fit TRBD1. V trimming: 1 base; J trimming: 5 bases; junction bases outside the gene matches: 3. The germline CDR1 and CDR2 sequences are SGHTA and FQGNSA. This CDR3 has 14 amino acids. CDR3 coding DNA: TGTGCCAGCAGCTTAGTTAGGGGGCGAGATACGCAGTATTTT. Translated, it gives CASSLVRGRDTQYF.

V gene TRBV4-2 combines with J gene TRBJ1-2; the D gene is possibly TRBD1 (5 bases). Trimming left V 0 bases short and J 7 bases short, with 18 bases between. The CDR3 runs to 16 residues. CDR1 is LGHNA, CDR2 YNFKEQ, per germline. CDR3 amino acids: CASSQDRGWPNGGYTF. The CDR3 DNA is TGTGCCAGCAGCCAAGATCGGGGGTGGCCGAACGGTGGCTACACCTTC.

The chain has TRBV10-3 and TRBJ1-2; 9 bases align to TRBD1. There are 16 residues in the CDR3. With V trimmed by 10 bases and J by 4 bases, 16 bases remained unmatched. CDR1 is ENHRY, CDR2 SYGVKD, per germline. The CDR3 DNA sequence: TGTGCCACCCGTCCACAGGGGGCGCAGAAAGGCTATGGCTACACCTTC. As protein: CATRPQGAQKGYGYTF.

The rearrangement uses TRBV18 and TRBJ2-3; 11 nucleotides align to TRBD2. V was clipped by 4 bases and J by 3 bases; unmatched bases: 6. This CDR3 has 16 amino acids. In germline, CDR1 is KGHSH, CDR2 LQKENI. The CDR3 reads CASSLVAGGPTDTQYF. CDR3 coding DNA: TGTGCCAGCTCACTAGTAGCGGGGGGGCCGACAGATACGCAGTATTTT.

The chain joins TRBV7-8 to TRBJ2-7, with a tentative D call TRBD2 (5 bases). This CDR3 contains 13 residues. The V gene's germline CDR1 is SGHVS and CDR2 FQNEAQ. The V and J ends lost 1 base and 7 bases respectively, with 11 bases between them. The CDR3 DNA reads TGTGCCAGCAGCTTAGATAACCCGGGAGAGCAGTACTTC. It translates to CASSLDNPGEQYF.